These 2 T cell receptor beta chains share one sample of origin, sequenced in a study of blood T cells in healthy people across ages. Combining a sample-barcoded 5' primer with a J-beta primer mix, a second PCR ran for roughly 6 to 12 cycles. TCRdb reprocessed the 5' RACE reads via MiXCR and lists one record per CDR3 protein. The table records some 900,000 distinct CDR3 sequences, 29% of them present only once. The sample comprised blood. The receptors were sampled from a woman over 75 in good health.

Points on this clonotype: This may be a read error, as it is one base from a much larger clone. The chain carries TRBV4-3 and TRBJ2-7; 9 bases are shared with TRBD1. The CDR3 loop spans 14 amino acids. Germline V gives CDR1 LGHNA, CDR2 YSLEER. V lost 0 bases and J lost 5; bases outside the gene matches: 2. The CDR3 bases are TGCGCCAGCAGCCAAGAGGACAGGGGCCACGAGCAGTACTTC. Its translation: CASSQEDRGHEQYF.

This clonotype came up many times. The chain links TRBV9 to TRBJ2-1; D is possibly TRBD2 (6 bases). V shed 0 bases and J shed 4 bases, with 11 bases lying between them. The CDR3 is 15 residues long. Germline V gene sequence: CDR1 SGDLS, CDR2 YYNGEE. This CDR3 reads CASSVDGGEYNEQFF. The DNA of the CDR3 is TGTGCCAGCAGCGTAGATGGAGGGGAGTACAATGAGCAGTTCTTC.